Presented here are 27 T cell receptor beta chains from one specimen sequenced in a study of control samples from healthy donors and cancer patients. Some clones are missing from TCRdb's copy, which holds only in-frame ones; the method was immunoSEQ multiplex PCR. The sample contains approximately 100,000 clones, less than 95% of which appear only once. The sequenced sample consisted of blood. These receptor sequences come from a woman between 18 and 30 years old in good health.

The chain has TRBV2 and TRBJ1-2; D not certain. This CDR3 has 12 amino acids. The germline gives CDR1 SNHLY, CDR2 FYNNEI. V was clipped by 5 bases and J by 4 bases, with 8 bases between them. CDR3 sequence reads: CASSRESYGYTF. CDR3 coding DNA: TGTGCCAGCAGTAGAGAGTCCTATGGCTACACCTTC. Drawing the rest from reference TRBV2 and TRBJ1-2, the complete variable domain is EPEVTQTPSHQVTQMGQEVILRCVPISNHLYFYWYRQILGQKVEFLVSFYNNEISEKSEIFDDQFSVERPDGSNFTLKIRSTKLEDSAMYFCASSRESYGYTFGSGTRLTVV.

This chain links TRBV2 with TRBJ1-6, with D unclear. V was clipped by 4 bases and J by 18 bases, with 19 bases between them. The CDR3 is 13 residues long. From germline, CDR1 is SNHLY and CDR2 FYNNEI. The CDR3 here is CASSVTSGPLGHF. The CDR3 region has the DNA TGTGCCAGCAGTGTCACTTCCGGGCCCCTGGGCCACTTT.

This clone was counted once. CDR3 nucleotide sequence: TGTGCCAGCAGCTACAGCGGGGGGACCCCCTACGAGCAGTACTTC. As protein: CASSYSGGTPYEQYF. This rearrangement joins TRBV7-3 to TRBJ2-7, with 9 positions matching TRBD2. CDR3 length: 15 amino acids. After removal of 4 bases from V and 2 bases from J, the junction contained 6 bases not matched to a gene. Germline V gene sequence: CDR1 SGHTA, CDR2 FQGTGA.

This chain joins TRBV19 and TRBJ2-7; the match to TRBD2 covers 9 bases. V trimming: 1 base; J trimming: 1 base; junction bases outside the gene matches: 2. CDR1 and CDR2 from the germline V gene are LNHDA and SQIVND (reference sequence). The CDR3 runs 15 residues. This chain's CDR3 is CASSIAAGGSYEQYF. In DNA form, the CDR3 reads TGTGCCAGTAGTATAGCGGCGGGGGGGTCCTACGAGCAGTACTTC.

The CDR3: CASSSGVSNYGYTF. In DNA, the CDR3 is TGTGCCAGCAGCTCAGGGGTTTCTAACTATGGCTACACCTTC. This sequence joins TRBV6-5 and TRBJ1-2, with D possibly TRBD1 on 6 matching bases. There are 14 residues in the CDR3. Germline CDR1 and CDR2: MNHEY and SVGAGI. Trimming pared 6 bases from V and 0 bases from J, leaving 11 bases between.

The rearrangement links TRBV5-1 to TRBJ1-1; D not certain. Germline assignment: CDR1 SGHRS and CDR2 YFSETQ. The CDR3 loop spans 14 amino acids. Trimming left V 3 bases short and J 5 bases short, with 14 bases between. Here the CDR3 reads CASSSNSGQTEAFF. CDR3 in DNA: TGCGCCAGCAGCTCAAACAGCGGTCAAACTGAAGCTTTCTTT.

The CDR3 nucleotides are TGTGCCAGCAGCGTAGGGGACAGGCTGAACACTGAAGCTTTCTTT. Its translation: CASSVGDRLNTEAFF. The chain combines TRBV9 with TRBJ1-1, with 8 bases fitting TRBD1. With V trimmed by 0 bases and J by 0 bases, 1 base remained unmatched. From germline, CDR1 is SGDLS and CDR2 YYNGEE. The CDR3 spans 15 residues.

The genes are TRBV23-1 and TRBJ1-1; 11 bases map to TRBD1. TRBV23-1 is known as an ORF, though its function is uncertain. The CDR3 extends over 18 amino acids. Trimming cost V 3 bases and J 5 bases; bases outside gene matches: 14. CDR3: CASSHHPGTGGLGTEAFF. The CDR3 nucleotides read TGCGCCAGCAGTCACCACCCAGGGACAGGGGGTCTTGGGACTGAAGCTTTCTTT.

The CDR3 sequence: CASGPIGTVVEYF. The CDR3 DNA reads TGTGCCAGCGGCCCTATAGGGACAGTCGTGGAGTATTTT. The V and J genes are TRBV2 and TRBJ2-3, with TRBD1 matching over 7 bases. The germline V gene encodes CDR1 SNHLY and CDR2 FYNNEI. This CDR3 has 13 amino acids. The trim removed 8 bases at V and 13 bases at J, leaving 15 bases unmatched.

This chain links TRBV19 with TRBJ1-1, with a tentative D call TRBD1 (5 bases). Trimming took off 1 base at V and 0 bases at J, with 9 bases between the two ends. Looked up from germline, CDR1 is LNHDA and CDR2 is SQIVND (reference sequence). The CDR3 runs 15 residues. CDR3 nucleotides: TGTGCCAGTAGTATAGGGGCAGGGATGAACACTGAAGCTTTCTTT. Encoded protein: CASSIGAGMNTEAFF.

The chain recombines TRBV24-1 with TRBJ2-7; 8 nucleotides agree with TRBD1. Losses at the gene ends were 2 bases for V and 6 bases for J; bases not matched to a gene: 8. Germline-derived CDR1 and CDR2 are KGHDR and SFDVKD. There are 15 residues in the CDR3. CDR3 protein: CATSDSGQGNAEQYF. CDR3 DNA: TGTGCCACCAGTGATTCCGGACAGGGTAATGCCGAGCAGTACTTC.

V is TRBV7-8 and J is TRBJ1-2; 7 bases fit TRBD1. This CDR3 region has 13 residues. Germline V gene sequence: CDR1 SGHVS, CDR2 FQNEAQ. The V gene end was trimmed by 2 bases and the J gene end by 8 bases; junction bases not matched to a gene: 5. The CDR3 region has the DNA TGTGCCAGCAGCTTAAGGGCAGGGGGAGGCTACACCTTC. It is translated as CASSLRAGGGYTF.

This rearrangement joins TRBV2 to TRBJ1-1; 8 bases fit TRBD1. Per germline, CDR1 SNHLY and CDR2 FYNNEI. The CDR3 totals 14 residues. The V gene end was trimmed by 10 bases and the J gene end by 3 bases; junction bases not matched to a gene: 10. The CDR3 DNA reads as TGTGCCACAAAGAAGACAGGGGCGGACACTGAAGCTTTCTTT. Translated: CATKKTGADTEAFF. The variable domain in full, with the rest retrieved from reference TRBV2 and TRBJ1-1, is EPEVTQTPSHQVTQMGQEVILRCVPISNHLYFYWYRQILGQKVEFLVSFYNNEISEKSEIFDDQFSVERPDGSNFTLKIRSTKLEDSAMYFCATKKTGADTEAFFGQGTRLTVV.

J is TRBJ2-2 and V is TRBV5-4, with D perhaps matching TRBD1 (5 bases). V lost 1 base to trimming and J lost 1 base, with 8 bases between them. This CDR3 is built from 15 residues. Germline CDR1 and CDR2: SGHNT and YYREEE (reference sequence). CDR3 sequence (DNA): TGTGCCAGCAGCTTGTGGACAATGAACACCGGGGAGCTGTTTTTT. It encodes CASSLWTMNTGELFF.

The chain is built from TRBV7-8 and TRBJ2-6, with 7 nucleotides matching TRBD1. Germline CDR1 is SGHVS and CDR2 is FQNEAQ. CDR3 length equals 18 residues. V dropped 5 bases and J dropped 0; count of bases not matched to a gene: 10. The CDR3 reads CASSAKTGSFSGANVLTF. The CDR3 DNA follows: TGTGCCAGCAGCGCAAAGACAGGGAGCTTCTCTGGGGCCAACGTCCTGACTTTC.

In regard to this clone: Other DNA variants within this sample encode the same CDR3. The chain uses TRBV27 and TRBJ1-1; D perhaps matches TRBD1 (5 bases). The germline V and J ends were trimmed by 7 bases and 4 bases, with 7 bases remaining between them. The germline CDR1 and CDR2 sequences are MNHEY and SMNVEV (reference sequence). The CDR3 is made up of 11 amino acids. The CDR3 nucleotides read TGTGCCAGCATTGGGGGCACTGAAGCTTTCTTT. Amino acids: CASIGGTEAFF.

The rearrangement joins TRBV7-8 to TRBJ2-7; 9 bases map to TRBD2. The CDR3 runs to 15 residues. Germline CDR1 and CDR2: SGHVS and FQNEAQ. V trimming: 4 bases; J trimming: 5 bases; junction bases outside the gene matches: 9. The CDR3 DNA is TGTGCCAGCAGCTCAAAGCGGGGGGCCGGGAACGAGCAGTACTTC. Translated, it gives CASSSKRGAGNEQYF.

On this clone: This CDR3 is also generated by other DNA sequences in the sample. This chain connects TRBV13 to TRBJ2-3; TRBD1 might be the D (5 bases). Trimming cost V 0 bases and J 0 bases, with 7 bases left between them. The CDR3 runs 15 residues. Germline lookup yields CDR1 PRHDT and CDR2 FYEKMQ (reference sequence). As DNA, the CDR3 is TGTGCCAGCAGCTTAGGGGGGCGGAGCACAGATACGCAGTATTTT. Translating gives CASSLGGRSTDTQYF. The variable domain in full, with the rest retrieved from reference TRBV13 and TRBJ2-3, is AAGVIQSPRHLIKEKRETATLKCYPIPRHDTVYWYQQGPGQDPQFLISFYEKMQSDKGSIPDRFSAQQFSDYHSELNMSSLELGDSALYFCASSLGGRSTDTQYFGPGTRLTVL.

The chain has TRBV5-5 and TRBJ2-7, with TRBD2 matching over 14 bases. The ends lost 4 bases at V and 6 bases at J; junction bases unmatched: 6. The CDR3 totals 15 residues. Germline CDR1 is SGHKS and CDR2 is YYEKEE (reference sequence). The CDR3 DNA is TGTGCCAGCAGCGTGACTAGCGGGGGGGCAGGCGAGCAGTACTTC. Residues: CASSVTSGGAGEQYF.

The chain is built from TRBV10-3 and TRBJ1-5; possibly TRBD1 for D (5 bases). CDR1 and CDR2 (germline): ENHRY, SYGVKD. The CDR3 runs to 17 residues. The germline V and J ends were trimmed by 3 bases and 1 base, with 16 bases remaining between them. This chain's CDR3 is CAISDMRGGMSNQPQHF. The CDR3 nucleotides read TGTGCCATCAGTGATATGCGGGGGGGGATGAGCAATCAGCCCCAGCATTTT.

V and J are TRBV4-1 and TRBJ2-7; 8 nucleotides agree with TRBD2. In germline, CDR1 is MGHRA, CDR2 YSYEKL. CDR3 size: 13 residues. The junction had 3 bases not matched to a gene; V was cut back by 5 bases and J by 3 bases. CDR3 in DNA: TGCGCCAGCAGCTACGGGGGGGACTACGAGCAGTACTTC. Protein sequence: CASSYGGDYEQYF.

V gene TRBV18 combines with J gene TRBJ1-2; D remains ambiguous. The ends were cut back, 6 bases at V and 4 bases at J, with 15 bases in the middle. This CDR3 has 14 amino acids. Germline V gives CDR1 KGHSH, CDR2 LQKENI. The CDR3 spells CASSPGRAAYGYTF. The CDR3 DNA is TGTGCCAGCTCGCCCGGACGGGCTGCCTATGGCTACACCTTC. Filled out from reference TRBV18 and TRBJ1-2, the complete variable domain reads NAGVMQNPRHLVRRRGQEARLRCSPMKGHSHVYWYRQLPEEGLKFMVYLQKENIIDESGMPKERFSAEFPKEGPSILRIQQVVRGDSAAYFCASSPGRAAYGYTFGSGTRLTVV.

This clone is medium-sized by share. The chain combines TRBV27 with TRBJ1-2, with D tentatively TRBD1 (6 bases). The CDR3 covers 15 residues. V was cut by 6 bases and J by 4 bases, with 18 bases left in between. Germline lookup yields CDR1 MNHEY and CDR2 SMNVEV (reference sequence). Written as DNA, the CDR3 is TGTGCCAGCAGCGCCCAGGGGCAGCCTGGCTATGGCTACACCTTC. Translation gives CASSAQGQPGYGYTF.

The CDR3 loop reads CASSLESTPSDGYTF. DNA of the CDR3: TGTGCCAGCAGCTTAGAGAGTACCCCTAGTGATGGCTACACCTTC. V is TRBV7-9 and J is TRBJ1-2; D unresolved. The CDR3 sequence is 15 residues long. The V gene's germline CDR1 is SEHNR and CDR2 FQNEAQ (reference sequence). V was cut by 1 base and J by 6 bases, with 15 bases left in between.

The genes are TRBV7-6 and TRBJ1-3; D remains unclear. V lost 2 bases and J lost 0, with 8 bases in between. The CDR3 spans 15 residues. Germline V gene data show CDR1 as SGHVS and CDR2 as FNYEAQ. The CDR3 spells CASSLRSLSGNTIYF. CDR3 bases: TGTGCCAGCAGCTTAAGGTCCCTCTCTGGAAACACCATATATTTT.

The J gene is TRBJ1-2, the V gene TRBV9, with D uncertain. The ends were cut back, 0 bases at V and 6 bases at J, with 9 bases in the middle. This CDR3 spans 13 amino acids. The germline V gene has CDR1 SGDLS and CDR2 YYNGEE. This chain's CDR3 is CASSVGPGNGYTF. The CDR3 DNA follows: TGTGCCAGCAGCGTAGGACCGGGGAATGGCTACACCTTC.

J is TRBJ1-1 and V is TRBV6-5, with D hard to call. CDR1 and CDR2 from the germline V gene are MNHEY and SVGAGI. The V end was cut by 2 bases, the J end by 4 bases, with 8 bases between. This CDR3 has 13 residues. CDR3 loop: CASSYGRLTEAFF. For the CDR3, the DNA is TGTGCCAGCAGTTACGGCAGGCTCACTGAAGCTTTCTTT.